This T cell receptor (beta chain) originates from a study of cytomegalovirus exposure and HLA in healthy donors. This clone showed up just a few times. The antigen remains undetermined. PCR was performed using 60 Vbeta and 13 Jbeta primers. Some clones are missing from TCRdb's copy, which holds only in-frame ones; the method was immunoSEQ multiplex PCR. The sample records 60,000 or so clones, approximately 85% being singletons. Study-level points and caveats: Later analysis showed TCR association rates varying by HLA locus, highest for DRB1 and lowest for HLA-C. In an earlier analysis, most TCR beta V segments were productive about 87% or about 30% of the time. Later work found most CMV-associated TCR beta chains apparently HLA-restricted.

Trimming took 5 bases from V and 4 from J; bases not matched to a gene: 3. This CDR3 is built from 13 residues. Looked up from germline, CDR1 is SGHTA and CDR2 is FQGNSA. At collection, donors were nominally healthy, but unrecorded immune exposures were probable. Sequencing was done on a sample of PBMCs. This clonotype originated in a female donor in good health and CMV-seronegative. V usage is TRBV7-2 and J usage is TRBJ2-7, with 9 nucleotides matching TRBD1. The DNA of the CDR3 is TGTGCCAGCAGCCGGGACAGGGTTTACGAGCAGTACTTC. This sequence encodes CASSRDRVYEQYF.